A single sample gave rise to the 14 T cell receptor beta chains below, sequenced in a study of T cells in Graves' hyperthyroidism and ophthalmopathy. From RNA transcripts, TCR beta CDR3 regions were amplified. First-round RT-PCR of the TCR CDR3 relied on the HTBI primer set. TCRdb re-called the multiplex PCR reads through MiXCR, storing one row per CDR3 protein. The table records approximately 600,000 distinct CDR3 sequences, around 20% of them present only once. Sequenced input: blood. These receptors all stem from a man aged 25 to 45 with Graves' ophthalmopathy.

As regards this clonotype: It may be a read error: a sequence one base away is much more abundant. The genes are TRBV10-2 and TRBJ2-7; D is possibly TRBD1 (5 bases). Per germline, CDR1 WSHSY and CDR2 SAAADI. V was cut by 7 bases and J by 5 bases, with 9 bases left in between. The CDR3 is 11 residues long. CDR3 nucleotide sequence: TGCGCCAGCAACTCAGGGAACGAGCAGTACTTC. Translated: CASNSGNEQYF.

This clonotype was seen at least ten times. V is TRBV3-1 and J is TRBJ1-5; D perhaps matches TRBD1 (5 bases). V lost 4 bases, J lost 4 bases, and 11 bases lay in between. Germline V lookup: CDR1 LGHDT, CDR2 YNNKEL (reference sequence). This CDR3 region has 14 residues. CDR3 nucleotide sequence: TGTGCCAGCAGCCCCAGGGACGTAAATCAGCCCCAGCATTTT. It yields the protein CASSPRDVNQPQHF. Together with reference TRBV3-1 and TRBJ1-5, the CDR3 gives the full variable domain: DTAVSQTPKYLVTQMGNDKSIKCEQNLGHDTMYWYKQDSKKFLKIMFSYNNKELIINETVPNRFSPKSPDKAHLNLHINSLELGDSAVYFCASSPRDVNQPQHFGDGTRLSIL.

This clonotype was seen a few times. The chain combines TRBV6-1 with TRBJ1-5; D not certain. The germline V gene has CDR1 MNHNS and CDR2 SASEGT. The V end was cut by 2 bases, the J end by 6 bases, with 14 bases between. The CDR3 sequence is 15 residues long. CDR3 DNA: TGTGCCAGCAGTGAACATGGGCTAAAGGGTCAGCCCCAGCATTTT. Its protein is CASSEHGLKGQPQHF.

This clonotype was seen many times. The gene calls are TRBV18 and TRBJ2-3; possible D gene TRBD1, 6 bases. The germline V and J ends were trimmed by 4 bases and 0 bases, with 8 bases remaining between them. This CDR3 is built from 14 residues. CDR1 and CDR2 (germline): KGHSH, LQKENI. The CDR3 loop reads CASSHRASTDTQYF. The CDR3, as DNA: TGTGCCAGCTCACACAGGGCCAGCACAGATACGCAGTATTTT.

This clonotype was detected ten times or more. J is TRBJ2-1 and V is TRBV6-5, with 8 bases aligning to TRBD1. Germline CDR1 MNHEY, CDR2 SVGAGI. The CDR3 spans 16 residues. Unmatched junction bases numbered 9, after V lost 2 bases and J lost 6 bases. In nucleotides, the CDR3 is TGTGCCAGCAGTTACGACGGACAGGGATCGGGCAATGAGCAGTTCTTC. Amino acids: CASSYDGQGSGNEQFF.

This clonotype was counted at least ten times. The chain carries TRBV11-2 and TRBJ2-7; D gene uncertain. CDR3 size: 12 residues. The germline V and J ends were trimmed by 1 base and 6 bases, with 7 bases remaining between them. Germline V gene lookup returns CDR1 SGHAT and CDR2 FQNNGV. CDR3 sequence reads: CASSLVESEQYF. For the CDR3, the DNA is TGTGCCAGCAGCTTAGTCGAAAGCGAGCAGTACTTC.

This clonotype has just a few counts. V is TRBV27 and J is TRBJ2-2, with a tentative D call TRBD1 (5 bases). V was clipped by 2 bases and J by 0 bases, with 7 bases between them. The CDR3 runs to 15 residues. CDR1 is MNHEY and CDR2 is SMNVEV in the germline V gene (reference sequence). The CDR3 here is CASSLGATNTGELFF. In DNA, the CDR3 is TGTGCCAGCAGTTTAGGGGCAACGAACACCGGGGAGCTGTTTTTT.

This clonotype has a handful of counts. The rearrangement joins TRBV25-1 to TRBJ2-6, with D maybe TRBD1 (5 bases). Trimming stripped 2 bases from V and 1 base from J, with 15 bases between. Germline CDR1 is MGHDK and CDR2 is SYGVNS. The CDR3 is 18 amino acids. CDR3 DNA: TGTGCCAGCAGTGAACGAAGGGCCAGGGTATCTGGGGCCAACGTCCTGACTTTC. Amino acids: CASSERRARVSGANVLTF.

This clonotype was counted many times. The chain recombines TRBV28 with TRBJ2-7; D is possibly TRBD2 (5 bases). Trimming removed 3 bases from V and 0 bases from J, with 9 bases in between. Germline CDR1 reads MDHEN; CDR2 reads SYDVKM. The CDR3 covers 14 residues. This chain's CDR3 is CASSFGDYSYEQYF. CDR3 in DNA: TGTGCCAGCAGTTTCGGCGACTACTCCTACGAGCAGTACTTC. Full variable domain (remainder filled in from reference TRBV28 and TRBJ2-7): DVKVTQSSRYLVKRTGEKVFLECVQDMDHENMFWYRQDPGLGLRLIYFSYDVKMKEKGDIPEGYSVSREKKERFSLILESASTNQTSMYLCASSFGDYSYEQYFGPGTRLTVT.

This clonotype was detected many times. The chain combines TRBV5-1 with TRBJ2-1; D perhaps matches TRBD2 (6 bases). CDR1 and CDR2 from the germline V gene are SGHRS and YFSETQ. CDR3 length equals 15 residues. The V end lost 1 base, the J end lost 6 bases, and 14 bases lay between the germline ends. The CDR3 is CASSLPGRLGNEQFF. DNA of the CDR3: TGCGCCAGCAGCTTGCCAGGCCGACTAGGCAATGAGCAGTTCTTC.

The chain recombines TRBV6-1 with TRBJ1-2; 10 nucleotides line up with TRBD1. The ends lost 0 bases at V and 3 bases at J; junction bases unmatched: 4. The germline V gene encodes CDR1 MNHNS and CDR2 SASEGT. The CDR3 is 16 amino acids. CDR3 in amino acids: CASSEALGQGHYGYTF. The CDR3 nucleotides are TGTGCCAGCAGTGAAGCGCTGGGACAGGGGCACTATGGCTACACCTTC.

CDR3: CASTNWRGGELFF. In nucleotides, the CDR3 is TGTGCCAGCACCAACTGGCGGGGAGGGGAGCTGTTTTTT. V gene TRBV7-9 combines with J gene TRBJ2-2; weak D call: TRBD2 (6 bases). CDR3 length equals 13 residues. CDR1 and CDR2 (germline): SEHNR, FQNEAQ (reference sequence). Trimming left V 7 bases short and J 8 bases short, with 14 bases between.

This chain connects TRBV20-1 to TRBJ2-5; 10 bases are a match to TRBD1. The CDR3 loop spans 14 amino acids. Germline trimming cut 5 bases from V and 0 bases from J; bases unmatched to any gene: 3. The germline V gene has CDR1 DFQATT and CDR2 SNEGSKA (reference sequence). CDR3 sequence reads: CSAGTGANQETQYF. DNA for the CDR3: TGCAGTGCTGGGACAGGGGCCAACCAAGAGACCCAGTACTTC.

This clonotype has at least ten counts. This chain joins TRBV2 and TRBJ1-4; D is unresolved. CDR3 length: 15 residues. CDR1 and CDR2 from the germline V gene are SNHLY and FYNNEI. Trimming pared 6 bases from V and 0 bases from J, leaving 11 bases between. The CDR3 nucleotides read TGTGCCAGCAGACGAGGGTTTGCAACTAATGAAAAACTGTTTTTT. It is translated as CASRRGFATNEKLFF.